Listed below are T cell receptor beta chains from one sample, sequenced in a study of blood T cell repertoires in COVID-19. Clones were read by immunoSEQ multiplex PCR, and TCRdb kept only the in-frame ones, dropping some. The sample records a few hundred thousand clones, 85% being singletons. What was sequenced was PBMCs or T cells enriched from blood (not recorded which). Source of these receptors: a woman aged 45-65 years who had recovered from COVID-19. CDR3s include the opening cysteine and the closing phenylalanine or tryptophan. A D gene is named only where the DNA matches it firmly. Clone size is given for some rows only: seen once, a few or many times, or a class if the clone is expanded.

abundance: -
v_gene: TRBV5-1
j_gene: TRBJ1-3
d_gene: -
CDR3nt: TGCGCCAGCAGCTTGAGATACCAGGGCGCGCCTGGAAACACCATATATTTT
CDR3aa: CASSLRYQGAPGNTIYF

abundance: -
v_gene: TRBV27
j_gene: TRBJ1-1
d_gene: TRBD1
CDR3nt: TGTGCCAGCAGCCCACCGGGGGACAGGGGGCTAACTTTCTTT
CDR3aa: CASSPPGDRGLTFF

abundance: -
v_gene: TRBV6-5
j_gene: TRBJ1-4
d_gene: -
CDR3nt: TGTGCCAGCACCAGTGGAGGGAGTAATGAAAAACTGTTTTTT
CDR3aa: CASTSGGSNEKLFF

abundance: -
v_gene: TRBV7-9
j_gene: TRBJ1-2
d_gene: -
CDR3nt: TGTGCCAGCAGCTATAGGGACTCCACCTATGGCTACACCTTC
CDR3aa: CASSYRDSTYGYTF

abundance: -
v_gene: TRBV28
j_gene: TRBJ1-4
d_gene: TRBD1
CDR3nt: TGTGCCAGCAGTTCCTTACAGGGGGCAAGTGAAAAACTGTTTTTT
CDR3aa: CASSSLQGASEKLFF

abundance: -
v_gene: TRBV9
j_gene: TRBJ1-5
d_gene: TRBD1
CDR3nt: TGTGCCAGCAGCGGAGGACAGGGCCTAGAACCCCAGCATTTT
CDR3aa: CASSGGQGLEPQHF

abundance: -
v_gene: TRBV18
j_gene: TRBJ1-1
d_gene: TRBD1
CDR3nt: TGTGCCAGCTCAGAAGGACAGGGAAGTGAAGCTTTCTTT
CDR3aa: CASSEGQGSEAFF

abundance: -
v_gene: TRBV12-5
j_gene: TRBJ2-1
d_gene: -
CDR3nt: TGTGCTAGTGGTGCGACTAGTAACGGGAAACCCAAATACAATGAGCAGTTCTTC
CDR3aa: CASGATSNGKPKYNEQFF

abundance: -
v_gene: TRBV24-1
j_gene: TRBJ1-2
d_gene: TRBD1
CDR3nt: TGTGCCACCAGTGTACAGGGGTATGGCTACACCTTC
CDR3aa: CATSVQGYGYTF

abundance: -
v_gene: TRBV27
j_gene: TRBJ1-5
d_gene: -
CDR3nt: TGTGCCAGCAGTTCGACCGACAGATTCCAGCCCCAGCATTTT
CDR3aa: CASSSTDRFQPQHF

abundance: -
v_gene: TRBV9
j_gene: TRBJ2-3
d_gene: TRBD2
CDR3nt: TGTGCCAGCAGCGTGGGAAAGGCTAGCGGAGATACGCAGTATTTT
CDR3aa: CASSVGKASGDTQYF

abundance: few
v_gene: TRBV5-4
j_gene: TRBJ2-7
d_gene: TRBD2
CDR3nt: TGTGCCAGCAGCTTCGGGACTAGCATCTACGAGCAGTACTTC
CDR3aa: CASSFGTSIYEQYF

abundance: -
v_gene: TRBV7-9
j_gene: TRBJ2-1
d_gene: TRBD2
CDR3nt: TGTGCCAGCAGCTTACGGCGGGGGGGCTACAATGAGCAGTTCTTC
CDR3aa: CASSLRRGGYNEQFF

abundance: -
v_gene: TRBV30
j_gene: TRBJ1-4
d_gene: -
CDR3nt: TGTGCCTGGGCCAAGGACCAAGCGGGTGAAAAACTGTTTTTT
CDR3aa: CAWAKDQAGEKLFF

abundance: -
v_gene: TRBV10-2
j_gene: TRBJ1-6
d_gene: -
CDR3nt: TGCGCCAGCAGTGAGTCTGAGGTTTCACCCCTCCACTTT
CDR3aa: CASSESEVSPLHF

abundance: -
v_gene: TRBV5-6
j_gene: TRBJ1-3
d_gene: -
CDR3nt: TGTGCCAGCAGCTTGGCCGGGAACTCTGGAAACACCATATATTTT
CDR3aa: CASSLAGNSGNTIYF

abundance: -
v_gene: TRBV7-9
j_gene: TRBJ1-1
d_gene: -
CDR3nt: TGTGCCAGCAGCTTAGTAAAGGGGACTGAAGCTTTCTTT
CDR3aa: CASSLVKGTEAFF

abundance: -
v_gene: TRBV16
j_gene: TRBJ2-1
d_gene: TRBD1
CDR3nt: TGTGCCAGCAGCCGAGGGACAGGGGGATACAATGAGCAGTTCTTC
CDR3aa: CASSRGTGGYNEQFF

abundance: -
v_gene: TRBV4-1
j_gene: TRBJ1-6
d_gene: TRBD1
CDR3nt: TGCGCCAGCAGGTACACAGGGGTGGAGTCACCCCTCCACTTT
CDR3aa: CASRYTGVESPLHF

abundance: once
v_gene: TRBV9
j_gene: TRBJ2-1
d_gene: TRBD1
CDR3nt: TGTGCCAGCAGCGGATTACAGGGGGCGAGCCCGCCGTTCTTC
CDR3aa: CASSGLQGASPPFF

abundance: -
v_gene: TRBV21-1
j_gene: TRBJ1-1
d_gene: -
CDR3nt: TGTGCCAGCAGCAAAGTGAGGCCCCCGAAGACTGAAGCTTTCTTT
CDR3aa: CASSKVRPPKTEAFF

abundance: -
v_gene: TRBV6-5
j_gene: TRBJ1-2
d_gene: -
CDR3nt: TGTGCCAGTATCGACAGACATGGCTACACCTTC
CDR3aa: CASIDRHGYTF

abundance: few
v_gene: TRBV2
j_gene: TRBJ1-6
d_gene: -
CDR3nt: TGTGCCAGCAGCATCGGGGGACGGCAAAATTCACCCCTCCACTTT
CDR3aa: CASSIGGRQNSPLHF

abundance: -
v_gene: TRBV27
j_gene: TRBJ2-7
d_gene: TRBD2
CDR3nt: TGTGCCAGCAGTTTCTCAGCGGGGTCCTACGAGCAGTACTTC
CDR3aa: CASSFSAGSYEQYF

abundance: -
v_gene: TRBV5-6
j_gene: TRBJ2-7
d_gene: TRBD1
CDR3nt: TGTGCCAGCAGCTGGGGAGGACAGGGAGACGAGCAGTACTTC
CDR3aa: CASSWGGQGDEQYF

abundance: once
v_gene: TRBV5-1
j_gene: TRBJ1-3
d_gene: TRBD1
CDR3nt: TGCGCCAGCAGCAACGGACAGGGAGACTCTGGAAACACCATATATTTT
CDR3aa: CASSNGQGDSGNTIYF

abundance: -
v_gene: TRBV30
j_gene: TRBJ1-2
d_gene: -
CDR3nt: TGTGCCTGGAGTGTAGGGGAACACAGGGATGGCTACACCTTC
CDR3aa: CAWSVGEHRDGYTF

abundance: -
v_gene: TRBV19
j_gene: TRBJ1-4
d_gene: -
CDR3nt: TGTGCCAGTAGTATCCGGCAGGGTGAAAAACTGTTTTTT
CDR3aa: CASSIRQGEKLFF

abundance: few
v_gene: TRBV6-5
j_gene: TRBJ2-7
d_gene: TRBD1
CDR3nt: TGTGCCAGCAGGGGTGGACAGGGATCTTCCTACGAGCAGTACTTC
CDR3aa: CASRGGQGSSYEQYF

abundance: once
v_gene: TRBV5-5
j_gene: TRBJ1-6
d_gene: -
CDR3nt: TGTGCCAGCAGCCGAGGACAGCCAAATTCACCCCTCCACTTT
CDR3aa: CASSRGQPNSPLHF

abundance: few
v_gene: TRBV2
j_gene: TRBJ1-1
d_gene: TRBD1
CDR3nt: TGTGCCAGCAGCGAACAGGGGCTCGGCACTGAAGCTTTCTTT
CDR3aa: CASSEQGLGTEAFF

abundance: -
v_gene: TRBV3-1/TRBV3-2
j_gene: TRBJ2-1
d_gene: -
CDR3nt: TGTGCCAGCAGCCAAGATAACGTTGTGGAGACGATAATAAGCTCCTACAATGAGCAGTTCTTC
CDR3aa: CASSQDNVVETIISSYNEQFF

abundance: -
v_gene: TRBV5-4
j_gene: TRBJ2-7
d_gene: TRBD1
CDR3nt: TGTGCCAGCGCCGGACAGGGGATGGGCGAGCAGTACTTC
CDR3aa: CASAGQGMGEQYF

abundance: once
v_gene: TRBV7-9
j_gene: TRBJ1-2
d_gene: TRBD1
CDR3nt: TGTGCCAGCAGACCGAGACAGGGCCTTCCCAAAGGAGATGGCTACACCTTC
CDR3aa: CASRPRQGLPKGDGYTF

abundance: -
v_gene: TRBV5-8
j_gene: TRBJ2-7
d_gene: TRBD1
CDR3nt: TGTGCCAGCAGCTTGTGGGGACAGGGTTACGAGCAGTACTTC
CDR3aa: CASSLWGQGYEQYF

abundance: -
v_gene: TRBV5-1
j_gene: TRBJ2-1
d_gene: TRBD2
CDR3nt: TGCGCCAGCAGCATAGGACTAGCCAATGAGCAGTTCTTC
CDR3aa: CASSIGLANEQFF

abundance: -
v_gene: TRBV12-3/TRBV12-4
j_gene: TRBJ1-4
d_gene: -
CDR3nt: TGTGCCAGCAGTCTAGAAGCTAGTGAAAAACTGTTTTTT
CDR3aa: CASSLEASEKLFF

abundance: -
v_gene: TRBV9
j_gene: TRBJ2-7
d_gene: TRBD1
CDR3nt: TGTGCCAGCAGTAAACGGGACAGACCTTACGAGCAGTACTTC
CDR3aa: CASSKRDRPYEQYF

abundance: -
v_gene: TRBV28
j_gene: TRBJ1-2
d_gene: -
CDR3nt: TGTGCCAGCACTCAAGGACGGGGACAACCCCGTCACACCTTC
CDR3aa: CASTQGRGQPRHTF

abundance: -
v_gene: TRBV12-5
j_gene: TRBJ1-1
d_gene: -
CDR3nt: TGTGCTAGTGGTTTTATGAACACTGAAGCTTTCTTT
CDR3aa: CASGFMNTEAFF

abundance: -
v_gene: TRBV7-6
j_gene: TRBJ2-2
d_gene: TRBD2
CDR3nt: TGTGCCAGCAGCTTGTGGGGACTAGCGGGAGTTTCTCGCACCGGGGAGCTGTTTTTT
CDR3aa: CASSLWGLAGVSRTGELFF

abundance: -
v_gene: TRBV19
j_gene: TRBJ1-1
d_gene: -
CDR3nt: TGTGCCAGTAGTATGAGGGGGTCGATCACTGAAGCTTTCTTT
CDR3aa: CASSMRGSITEAFF

abundance: -
v_gene: TRBV7-8
j_gene: TRBJ2-3
d_gene: TRBD2
CDR3nt: TGTGCCAGCAGTTTCCCGGGACTAGCCACAGATACGCAGTATTTT
CDR3aa: CASSFPGLATDTQYF

abundance: once
v_gene: TRBV30
j_gene: TRBJ1-4
d_gene: -
CDR3nt: TGTGCCTGGGGGCTTCGGGGTTATAATGAAAAACTGTTTTTT
CDR3aa: CAWGLRGYNEKLFF

abundance: -
v_gene: TRBV29-1
j_gene: TRBJ2-1
d_gene: TRBD1
CDR3nt: TGCAGCGGTGGACAGGGAGGCAATGAGCAGTTCTTC
CDR3aa: CSGGQGGNEQFF

abundance: -
v_gene: TRBV6-4
j_gene: TRBJ2-1
d_gene: TRBD2
CDR3nt: TGTGCCAGCAGTATTTGGACTAGCGGGGACCACAATGAGCAGTTCTTC
CDR3aa: CASSIWTSGDHNEQFF

abundance: once
v_gene: TRBV5-1
j_gene: TRBJ2-7
d_gene: TRBD2
CDR3nt: TGCGCCAGCAGGGGCCGGACTAGCGGAACGACCTCGGGCGAGCAGTACTTC
CDR3aa: CASRGRTSGTTSGEQYF

abundance: -
v_gene: TRBV12-3/TRBV12-4
j_gene: TRBJ1-6
d_gene: -
CDR3nt: TGTGCCAGCAGTTTTGAGTTTTCACCCCTCCACTTT
CDR3aa: CASSFEFSPLHF

abundance: -
v_gene: TRBV9
j_gene: TRBJ2-2
d_gene: TRBD1
CDR3nt: TGTGCCAGCAGCGTAGCTACCAAGAAGGACAGGGGGCGAACCGGGGAGCTGTTTTTT
CDR3aa: CASSVATKKDRGRTGELFF

abundance: -
v_gene: TRBV3-1/TRBV3-2
j_gene: TRBJ2-3
d_gene: TRBD2
CDR3nt: TGTGCCAGCAGCCATCGACTAGCGGGAAAGGATACGCAGTATTTT
CDR3aa: CASSHRLAGKDTQYF